The 11 T cell receptor beta chains in this list originate from one sample, sequenced in a study of cytomegalovirus exposure and HLA in healthy donors. Method: immunoSEQ multiplex PCR; TCRdb's copy keeps in-frame clones and lacks some. Here the sample spans around 150,000 clones, 88% being singletons. The sequencing input was PBMCs. The source of these receptors is a man between 18 and 29 years old in good health and CMV-seronegative.

This chain joins TRBV7-2 and TRBJ1-1; D not certain. V lost 5 bases, J lost 0 bases, and 7 bases lay in between. CDR3 length: 13 residues. Germline CDR1 reads SGHTA; CDR2 reads FQGNSA. The CDR3 spells CASSNLMNTEAFF. The CDR3, as DNA: TGTGCCAGCAGCAACTTAATGAACACTGAAGCTTTCTTT.

The chain has TRBV4-1 and TRBJ2-2, with D uncertain. The V end lost 1 base, the J end lost 4 bases, and 10 bases lay between the germline ends. Germline-derived CDR1 and CDR2 are MGHRA and YSYEKL. CDR3 length: 15 residues. The CDR3, as DNA: TGCGCCAGCAGCCAAGTCCCCGTTTCCACCGGGGAGCTGTTTTTT. It codes for CASSQVPVSTGELFF.

The genes are TRBV19 and TRBJ2-7, with D unresolved. There are 14 residues in the CDR3. The V end was cut by 6 bases, the J end by 0 bases, with 12 bases between. The germline V gene encodes CDR1 LNHDA and CDR2 SQIVND (reference sequence). DNA for the CDR3: TGTGCCAGTAGCGTAATTCGGAGCTCCTACGAGCAGTACTTC. Amino acids: CASSVIRSSYEQYF.

This rearrangement joins TRBV27 to TRBJ2-3; D may be TRBD2 (6 bases). Trimming left V 5 bases short and J 1 base short, with 13 bases between. The CDR3 loop spans 15 amino acids. Germline CDR1 reads MNHEY; CDR2 reads SMNVEV (reference sequence). CDR3 amino acids: CASSGSGVGTDTQYF. The CDR3 DNA reads TGTGCCAGCAGTGGGTCGGGGGTGGGCACAGATACGCAGTATTTT.

The chain is built from TRBV10-1 and TRBJ2-3, with D perhaps TRBD2 (5 bases). This CDR3 has 15 amino acids. Germline assignment: CDR1 WNHNN and CDR2 SYGVQD (reference sequence). V was pared by 0 bases and J by 2 bases, with 9 bases between. CDR3 in DNA: TGCGCCAGCAGTGAGTCCTTAGCGTACACAGATACGCAGTATTTT. Translating it yields CASSESLAYTDTQYF.

The gene calls are TRBV6-1 and TRBJ1-6; D unclear. Germline loops: CDR1 MNHNS, CDR2 SASEGT. This CDR3 has 17 residues. Trimming took off 1 base at V and 4 bases at J, with 14 bases between the two ends. CDR3 nucleotides: TGTGCCAGCAGTGAAGAAACGGGGAACTCTTATAATTCACCCCTCCACTTT. It specifies CASSEETGNSYNSPLHF.

The V gene is TRBV27, the J gene TRBJ1-2; 8 bases map to TRBD1. V trimming: 5 bases; J trimming: 4 bases; junction bases outside the gene matches: 6. The CDR3 has 14 residues. Germline V gene lookup returns CDR1 MNHEY and CDR2 SMNVEV (reference sequence). CDR3 sequence reads: CASSPRTGSYGYTF. The DNA of the CDR3 is TGTGCCAGCAGTCCGCGGACAGGGAGCTATGGCTACACCTTC.

This sequence joins TRBV6-5 and TRBJ1-3; 7 bases match TRBD1. Germline lookup yields CDR1 MNHEY and CDR2 SVGAGI. There are 15 residues in the CDR3. After removal of 6 bases from V and 6 bases from J, the junction contained 11 bases not matched to a gene. The CDR3: CASSPSGGTVNTIYF. The CDR3 nucleotides read TGTGCCAGCAGCCCATCCGGCGGGACAGTAAACACCATATATTTT.

The table lists this clone with a few counts. The V call is TRBV28, the J call TRBJ1-1; D is unresolved. The CDR3 has 13 residues. The V gene lost 1 base and the J gene lost 1 base, with 4 bases spanning the gap. CDR1 is MDHEN, CDR2 SYDVKM, per germline. The CDR3, as DNA: TGTGCCAGCAGTTTATCCCGGAACACTGAAGCTTTCTTT. Residues: CASSLSRNTEAFF.

Here the CDR3 DNA reads TGTGCCAGCAGTATGACCGCCGTTGTTAGCGGGAGTCCGTCTGGGGCCAACGTCCTGACTTTC. Amino acids: CASSMTAVVSGSPSGANVLTF. The chain employs TRBV28 and TRBJ2-6, with 9 bases that match TRBD2. Losses at the gene ends were 5 bases for V and 1 base for J; bases not matched to a gene: 18. CDR1 and CDR2 (germline): MDHEN, SYDVKM. There are 21 residues in the CDR3.

CDR3 protein: CASSQVAESYEQYF. The DNA of the CDR3 is TGCGCCAGCAGCCAAGTAGCGGAATCCTACGAGCAGTACTTC. This chain connects TRBV4-1 to TRBJ2-7; D is possibly TRBD2 (6 bases). The germline gives CDR1 MGHRA, CDR2 YSYEKL. Trimming cost V 1 base and J 1 base, with 8 bases left between them. This CDR3 has 14 residues.